The clone carrying this T cell receptor beta chain showed up just a few times. The antigen is unknown. The data were taken from a study of shared clonotypes between healthy human individuals. For the study at large: Serving as donors were two women and three men, whose ages spanned 18 to 49. Study-level points and caveats: The sharing of around 5% of naive CD4 clonotypes was seen across a handful of donors.

A roughly 220 ng quantity of DNA, roughly 30,000 T cell genomes, went into the sorted-subset replicate PCRs. As processed by the authors: From ImmunoSEQ came sequences covering only the junction and carrying no quality scores, so filtering differed. Measured with immunoSEQ multiplex PCR; TCRdb has only the in-frame clones, and not every one. D and trimming come from the DNA, and the V and J calls and clone size come from that table. The sample lists around 690,000 clones, about 92% occurring once. The CDR3 totals 15 residues. The germline V gene encodes CDR1 SGDLS and CDR2 YYNGEE. Trimming removed 6 bases from V and 4 bases from J; junction bases left unmatched: 10.

This clonotype originated in a man aged 18 to 29 in good health. Some clones in this sample may be carry-over from other donors' samples. Sequenced: memory CD8+ T cells from PBMCs. The subset was: CD45RO+ cells pooled with CCR7-negative TemRA cells. The J gene is TRBJ1-3, the V gene TRBV9; 7 bases align to TRBD1. The CDR3 region has the DNA TGTGCCAGCAACAGAGATACAGGGGTAGGAAACACCATATATTTT. Protein product: CASNRDTGVGNTIYF.